This T cell receptor (beta chain) was documented in a study of CD8+CD57+ T cells in acquired aplastic anemia. Previously, flow cytometry had revealed CD8+CD57+ cell expansion in the patients chosen for sequencing. The TCR beta profiling, which covered VDJ combination and CDR3 sequence, was carried out using genomic DNA as the template. TCRdb reprocessed the reads with MiXCR, giving one entry per CDR3 protein. Of roughly 280,000 distinct CDR3 sequences listed, roughly 61% are singletons. Ten or more counts support this clonotype. Trimming pared 5 bases from V and 10 bases from J, leaving 18 bases between. Germline-derived CDR1 and CDR2 are SGHAT and FQNNGV. CDR3 size: 15 residues.

The sequenced material came from sorted CD4+, CD8+, or CD8+CD57+ T cells (not recorded which) from PBMCs. This sequence joins TRBV11-2 and TRBJ1-6; no clear D. The receptor comes from a human donor with aplastic anemia. The CDR3, as DNA: TGTGCCAGCAGCCAACGTCGGGTTTCGGGATCACCCCTCCACTTT. Translated: CASSQRRVSGSPLHF.